One sample yielded the 18 T cell receptor beta chains listed below, sequenced in a study of immune heterogeneity within non-small cell lung tumors. Bulk tumor genomic DNA constituted the template, at around 590 ng per sample. Primary tumors were biopsied several times each, far apart, intraoperatively. Enrolled patients presented with newly diagnosed, previously untreated non-small cell lung cancer and underwent curative surgery. For the TCR beta CDR3, multiplex PCR with 32 V and 13 J primers performed the amplification. TCRdb processed the multiplex PCR reads anew with MiXCR; each CDR3 protein has one entry. The table has around 20,000 distinct CDR3 sequences, 27% seen once. Source material: lung tumor tissue. The source of these receptors is a man between 35 and 55 years old with non-small cell lung cancer.

This clonotype was observed at least ten times. The CDR3 is CASSIAKTTLNQPQHF. CDR3 bases: TGTGCCAGTAGTATCGCTAAAACTACTCTCAATCAGCCCCAGCATTTT. V gene TRBV19 combines with J gene TRBJ1-5; no clear D. Germline V gene lookup returns CDR1 LNHDA and CDR2 SQIVND (reference sequence). CDR3 length equals 16 residues. V was cut by 3 bases and J by 3 bases, with 15 bases left in between.

The table lists this clonotype with many counts. The rearrangement links TRBV12-3 or TRBV12-4 to TRBJ2-7; perhaps TRBD1 as D (6 bases). V lost 3 bases to trimming and J lost 7 bases, with 13 bases between them. The CDR3 runs 13 residues. The CDR3 nucleotides are TGTGCCAGCAGTTTTCAGGGGTATCGGGAGCAGTACTTC. This translates into CASSFQGYREQYF.

The chain has TRBV7-2 and TRBJ2-7, with TRBD1 matching over 7 bases. The CDR3 is made up of 16 amino acids. Germline V gives CDR1 SGHTA, CDR2 FQGNSA. Trimming at V came to 0 bases and at J to 2 bases, leaving 7 bases not matched to a gene. CDR3 sequence: CASSLAVTGVAYEQYF. CDR3 nucleotide sequence: TGTGCCAGCAGCTTAGCGGTAACAGGGGTTGCCTACGAGCAGTACTTC.

Remarks on this clonotype: A much larger clone is a single base away; this may be a read error. The V gene is TRBV6-1, the J gene TRBJ1-5, with 7 bases that match TRBD1. The length of the CDR3 is 15 residues. Per the germline V gene, CDR1 is MNHNS and CDR2 is SASEGT. V was pared by 6 bases and J by 6 bases, with 11 bases of the junction left unmatched. The CDR3 here is CASRTPGGRGQPQHF. In DNA form, the CDR3 reads TGTGCCAGCAGAACGCCAGGGGGTAGGGGTCAGCCCCAGCATTTT.

There are many counts of this clonotype. This chain uses TRBV2 with TRBJ2-7; D perhaps matches TRBD1 (7 bases). This CDR3 has 16 amino acids. The V gene's germline CDR1 is SNHLY and CDR2 FYNNEI. V was pared by 3 bases and J by 5 bases, with 20 bases between. CDR3 coding DNA: TGTGCCAGCAGTGATTCAGGAGGCAGGGGGAGGAACGAGCAGTACTTC. Its translation is CASSDSGGRGRNEQYF.

This clonotype has only a few counts. In DNA, the CDR3 is TGCGCCAGCAGCTTGTTGGTAGCGGGGAACGCGAACACCGGGGAGCTGTTTTTT. Encoded protein: CASSLLVAGNANTGELFF. The chain couples TRBV5-1 to TRBJ2-2; TRBD2 matches at 8 bases. Germline V gives CDR1 SGHRS, CDR2 YFSETQ. The CDR3 consists of 18 residues. J was trimmed by 0 bases and V by 1 base; bases with no gene match: 8.

The CDR3 reads CASSARRRCGQPQHF. In DNA, the CDR3 is TGTGCCAGCAGCGCACGAAGACGGTGCGGTCAGCCCCAGCATTTT. The chain couples TRBV9 to TRBJ1-5; no definite D call. The V end lost 3 bases, the J end lost 6 bases, and 16 bases lay between the germline ends. In germline, CDR1 is SGDLS, CDR2 YYNGEE. The CDR3 consists of 15 residues.

On this clonotype itself: A read error may explain this, as a much larger clone is one base away. The J gene is TRBJ1-5, the V gene TRBV5-8, with D unresolved. This CDR3 is 13 amino acids long. The germline CDR1 and CDR2 sequences are SGHTS and YDEGEE. The CDR3 loop is CASSLYSEQLQHF. For the CDR3, the DNA is TGTGCCAGCAGCTTGTACAGTGAGCAGCTCCAGCATTTT.

In its sample, this clonotype was seen many times. This chain joins TRBV24-1 and TRBJ2-3; TRBD2 agrees at 9 bases. V lost 5 bases and J lost 5; bases outside the gene matches: 16. CDR1 is KGHDR, CDR2 SFDVKD, per germline. The CDR3 has 18 residues. The CDR3 is CATSAGSGRTTAGDTQYF. The CDR3 DNA reads as TGTGCCACCAGTGCAGGGAGCGGGAGGACCACTGCCGGAGATACGCAGTATTTT.

As for this clonotype: This may be a read error: a much more frequent sequence differs by one nucleotide. The genes are TRBV5-1 and TRBJ2-5; 7 bases are a match to TRBD2. Germline V gene lookup returns CDR1 SGHRS and CDR2 YFSETQ. The length of the CDR3 is 14 residues. CDR3 DNA sequence: TGCGCCAGCAGCCCGAGGGGAGGGGCCCAGACCCATTACTTC. Amino acid sequence: CASSPRGGAQTHYF.

This clonotype was picked up a small number of times. The genes are TRBV5-6 and TRBJ2-1, with 14 nucleotides matching TRBD2. The germline gives CDR1 SGHDT, CDR2 YYEEEE. The CDR3 extends over 14 amino acids. The V and J ends lost 7 bases and 9 bases, in that order; junction bases with no gene match: 6. The CDR3 region is CASHMGLAGVEQFF. The CDR3 DNA is TGTGCCAGCCACATGGGACTAGCGGGAGTTGAGCAGTTCTTC.

This clonotype was found a few times. The CDR3 sequence is CSAGGQRANYGYTF. The DNA of the CDR3 is TGCAGTGCTGGCGGACAGCGAGCTAACTATGGCTACACCTTC. The chain combines TRBV20-1 with TRBJ1-2, with D possibly matching TRBD1 (6 bases). Between the trimmed V and J ends, which lost 5 bases and 0 bases, there was a span of 13 bases. In germline, CDR1 is DFQATT, CDR2 SNEGSKA (reference sequence). The CDR3 runs 14 residues.

About this clonotype: A much larger clone sits a single nucleotide away, making a read error possible. This sequence joins TRBV9 and TRBJ2-1, with 10 bases identical to TRBD2. The CDR3 length is 15 residues. Germline V gene lookup returns CDR1 SGDLS and CDR2 YYNGEE. DNA for the CDR3: TGTGGCAGCAGCGTAGGTTCTAGCGGGAGAGGTGAGCAGTTCTTC. Translating it yields CGSSVGSSGRGEQFF.

The chain couples TRBV5-4 to TRBJ2-5; 8 bases are shared with TRBD2. The CDR3 runs 15 residues. CDR1 SGHNT and CDR2 YYREEE come from the germline V gene (reference sequence). J gave up 5 bases and V 0 bases, and 6 bases lay outside the gene matches. The chain's CDR3 is CASSLAGTSGETQYF. CDR3 in DNA: TGTGCCAGCAGCTTGGCCGGGACTAGTGGGGAGACCCAGTACTTC.

A note on this clonotype: A much larger clonotype is one base distant, so this may be a read error. This chain uses TRBV3-1 with TRBJ2-7; D is possibly TRBD2 (6 bases). CDR1 and CDR2 from the germline V gene are LGHDT and YNNKEL (reference sequence). This CDR3 contains 14 residues. Trimming pared 4 bases from V and 4 bases from J, leaving 14 bases between. This chain's CDR3 is CASSLGLSKYEQYF. The CDR3 region has the DNA TGTGCCAGCAGCCTAGGACTAAGCAAGTACGAGCAGTACTTC.

In regard to this clonotype: A much larger clone lies one base from this, so it may be a read error. J is TRBJ1-2 and V is TRBV12-3 or TRBV12-4; 8 bases fit TRBD1. CDR3 length: 13 amino acids. Losses at the gene ends were 6 bases for V and 7 bases for J; bases not matched to a gene: 7. The CDR3 DNA is TGTGCCAGCAGGCAGACAGGGGAACTTGGCTACACCTTC. It yields the protein CASRQTGELGYTF.

About this clonotype itself: A much more abundant neighbour one base away suggests this may be a read error. The chain combines TRBV20-1 with TRBJ2-7; 11 nucleotides agree with TRBD1. CDR1 is DFQATT and CDR2 is SNEGSKA in the germline V gene (reference sequence). The CDR3 length is 13 residues. The V and J ends lost 1 base and 5 bases, in that order; junction bases with no gene match: 1. The CDR3 region is CSARGTGGHEQYF. The CDR3 nucleotides read TGCAGTGCTAGAGGGACAGGGGGCCACGAGCAGTACTTC.

Points on this clonotype: A read error is possible here, since a much larger clone lies one base away. The conserved closing phenylalanine or tryptophan is absent in this CDR3, likely reflecting a read error. The gene calls are TRBV7-2 and TRBJ2-7; D not resolved. CDR3 length: 11 amino acids. Trimming pared 4 bases from V and 7 bases from J, leaving 8 bases between. Looked up from germline, CDR1 is SGHTA and CDR2 is FQGNSA. DNA for the CDR3: TGTGCCAGCAGCTCCCACCAAGAGCAGTACTTA. The encoded protein is CASSSHQEQYL.